What follows are 24 T cell receptor beta chains derived from one specimen sequenced in a study of blood T cell repertoires in COVID-19. TCRdb keeps only in-frame clones here, not all; method: immunoSEQ multiplex PCR. Altogether a few hundred thousand clones are present, over 80% being singletons, with the ten largest covering 5% to 6%. Specimen: PBMCs or T cells enriched from blood (not recorded which). The receptors stem from a woman aged 45-65 years who had recovered from COVID-19.

This clone was detected only a few times. The rearrangement joins TRBV7-2 to TRBJ1-3, with 9 bases lining up with TRBD1. With V trimmed by 5 bases and J by 6 bases, 20 bases remained unmatched. Germline V CDR1 and CDR2: SGHTA, FQGNSA. This CDR3 spans 19 amino acids. The CDR3 sequence is CASSLRPGQGTSRVNTIYF. The CDR3 DNA follows: TGTGCCAGCAGCCTCAGACCGGGACAGGGAACCTCAAGAGTAAACACCATATATTTT.

This chain uses TRBV25-1 with TRBJ2-2; tentatively, D is TRBD2 (7 bases). The length of the CDR3 is 15 residues. Germline V lookup: CDR1 MGHDK, CDR2 SYGVNS. The ends were cut back, 8 bases at V and 5 bases at J, with 18 bases in the middle. CDR3: CASGRPGGRTGELFF. The CDR3 nucleotides read TGTGCCAGCGGGAGGCCGGGGGGCCGGACCGGGGAGCTGTTTTTT.

The V call is TRBV21-1, the J call TRBJ1-5. TRBV21-1 is reported as a pseudogene. The CDR3 is 16 amino acids. The CDR3 region has the DNA TGTGCCAGCAGCAAAGTTCCGGCGGATAGCAATCAGCCCCAGCATTTT. This sequence encodes CASSKVPADSNQPQHF.

This rearrangement joins TRBV18 to TRBJ2-5; 12 nucleotides align to TRBD2. CDR1 is KGHSH, CDR2 LQKENI, per germline. V was clipped by 1 base and J by 4 bases; unmatched bases: 13. The CDR3 runs 19 residues. CDR3: CASSPLASGGAGGTETQYF. The CDR3 nucleotides read TGTGCCAGCTCACCACTGGCTAGCGGGGGGGCCGGTGGAACAGAGACCCAGTACTTC. Filled out from reference TRBV18 and TRBJ2-5, the complete variable domain reads NAGVMQNPRHLVRRRGQEARLRCSPMKGHSHVYWYRQLPEEGLKFMVYLQKENIIDESGMPKERFSAEFPKEGPSILRIQQVVRGDSAAYFCASSPLASGGAGGTETQYFGPGTRLLVL.

This clone appeared a few times. The rearrangement links TRBV7-6 to TRBJ2-3; 11 bases align to TRBD1. The germline CDR1 and CDR2 sequences are SGHVS and FNYEAQ. CDR3 length: 15 amino acids. V dropped 5 bases and J dropped 3; count of bases not matched to a gene: 4. The CDR3 loop reads CASSMGQGDTDTQYF. CDR3 DNA sequence: TGTGCCAGCAGCATGGGACAGGGGGATACAGATACGCAGTATTTT.

This clone was detected only once. The chain joins TRBV3-1 (or the pseudogene TRBV3-2) to TRBJ1-1; unclear D gene. V dropped 1 base and J dropped 6 bases, with 18 bases sitting between them. The CDR3 runs to 16 residues. Germline V CDR1 and CDR2: LGHDT, YNNKEL (reference sequence). CDR3 in DNA: TGTGCCAGCAGCCAAGTTATGTTAGCTGGGTCGGCTGAAGCTTTCTTT. Residues: CASSQVMLAGSAEAFF.

The genes are TRBV2 and TRBJ1-4; 9 positions agree with TRBD1. The V and J ends lost 8 bases and 5 bases, in that order; junction bases with no gene match: 3. CDR3 length: 13 amino acids. In germline, CDR1 is SNHLY, CDR2 FYNNEI. CDR3 region: CASAGTGNEKLFF. The CDR3 DNA reads as TGTGCCAGCGCCGGGACAGGGAATGAAAAACTGTTTTTT.

The chain couples TRBV19 to TRBJ2-7; D is perhaps TRBD1 (5 bases). The CDR3 consists of 13 residues. The V gene's germline CDR1 is LNHDA and CDR2 SQIVND (reference sequence). Trimming shortened V by 3 bases and J by 2 bases, and 8 bases separated the two germline ends. The CDR3 bases are TGTGCCAGTAGTATGACAGTCACCTACGAGCAGTACTTC. It codes for CASSMTVTYEQYF.

V gene TRBV5-5 combines with J gene TRBJ1-2; 9 positions agree with TRBD1. Germline-derived CDR1 and CDR2 are SGHKS and YYEKEE (reference sequence). This CDR3 region has 13 residues. The J segment lost 6 bases and the V segment lost 2 bases, leaving 2 bases of the junction unmatched. For the CDR3, the DNA is TGTGCCAGCAGCTTCTGGACAGGGGATGGCTACACCTTC. It is translated as CASSFWTGDGYTF.

The chain has TRBV7-2 and TRBJ2-6, with unresolved D. Germline-derived CDR1 and CDR2 are SGHTA and FQGNSA. V was pared by 1 base and J by 2 bases, with 3 bases between. The CDR3 totals 14 residues. The CDR3 DNA sequence: TGTGCCAGCAGCTTAGGTACTGGGGCCAACGTCCTGACTTTC. This gives the protein CASSLGTGANVLTF.

As for this clone: Additional DNA sequences in this sample encode the identical CDR3. CDR3 sequence reads: CASSQLTGPRGIQYF. The CDR3 DNA sequence: TGTGCCAGCAGTCAGCTGACAGGCCCTCGGGGCATTCAGTACTTC. The J gene is TRBJ2-4, the V gene TRBV7-2; maybe TRBD1 (6 bases). This CDR3 contains 15 residues. Germline V gene data show CDR1 as SGHTA and CDR2 as FQGNSA. Trimming left V 6 bases short and J 9 bases short, with 21 bases between.

This sequence joins TRBV7-2 and TRBJ2-5, with TRBD1 as a possible D gene (6 bases). Germline V lookup: CDR1 SGHTA, CDR2 FQGNSA. The V end lost 2 bases, the J end lost 5 bases, and 15 bases lay between the germline ends. The CDR3 consists of 15 residues. CDR3 nucleotide sequence: TGTGCCAGCAGCTTACAGGGGCAGCGGTTGGAGACCCAGTACTTC. Its translation: CASSLQGQRLETQYF.

This chain links TRBV19 with TRBJ2-6; tentative D call: TRBD1 (6 bases). Per germline, CDR1 LNHDA and CDR2 SQIVND (reference sequence). The CDR3 loop spans 16 amino acids. Trimming took 5 bases from V and 0 from J, leaving 11 bases between them. In DNA form, the CDR3 reads TGTGCCAGTAGTGCCGGACAGAGCTCTGGGGCCAACGTCCTGACTTTC. Its translation is CASSAGQSSGANVLTF.

This chain uses TRBV6-4 with TRBJ1-2, with a tentative D call TRBD1 (6 bases). Germline assignment: CDR1 MRHNA and CDR2 SNTAGT. Trimming stripped 2 bases from V and 4 bases from J, with 8 bases between. The CDR3 totals 13 residues. The CDR3 nucleotides read TGTGCCAGCAGTGACGTAGGGGGCTATGGCTACACCTTC. Translation: CASSDVGGYGYTF.

The CDR3 DNA follows: TGTGCCAGCAGCCAAGGTGTAGGATTGGTTGGCGGGGGGGGCACAGATACGCAGTATTTT. Its translation is CASSQGVGLVGGGGTDTQYF. The chain carries TRBV4-2 and TRBJ2-3; 9 nucleotides line up with TRBD2. From germline, CDR1 is LGHNA and CDR2 YNFKEQ. The V and J ends lost 1 base and 1 base, in that order; junction bases with no gene match: 15. The CDR3 spans 20 residues.

The chain uses TRBV28 and TRBJ2-7, with D perhaps TRBD2 (6 bases). This CDR3 is 15 amino acids long. Germline V gene sequence: CDR1 MDHEN, CDR2 SYDVKM. V dropped 2 bases and J dropped 2 bases, with 13 bases sitting between them. The CDR3 protein is CASSLGGFNAYEQYF. The CDR3 nucleotides are TGTGCCAGCAGTTTAGGAGGGTTTAACGCCTACGAGCAGTACTTC.

The V call is TRBV30, the J call TRBJ2-2; 13 bases match TRBD2. Germline CDR1 and CDR2: GTSNPN and SVGIG (reference sequence). J was trimmed by 5 bases and V by 1 base; bases with no gene match: 10. The CDR3 loop spans 18 amino acids. The DNA of the CDR3 is TGTGCCTGGAGTGAAGAAACGGGACTAGCGGGGATAACCGGGGAGCTGTTTTTT. Translation gives CAWSEETGLAGITGELFF. The complete variable domain, with remaining parts taken from reference TRBV30 and TRBJ2-2, reads SQTIHQWPATLVQPVGSPLSLECTVEGTSNPNLYWYRQAAGRGLQLLFYSVGIGQISSEVPQNLSASRPQDRQFILSSKKLLLSDSGFYLCAWSEETGLAGITGELFFGEGSRLTVL.

The V and J genes are TRBV2 and TRBJ1-6; TRBD1 matches 8 bases. Germline trimming cut 4 bases from V and 7 bases from J; bases unmatched to any gene: 6. This CDR3 contains 15 residues. CDR1 and CDR2 (germline): SNHLY, FYNNEI. CDR3 DNA sequence: TGTGCCAGCAGTGTCTCGGGACAGGAAAATTCACCCCTCCACTTT. Its translation: CASSVSGQENSPLHF.

This clone has just a few counts. The genes are TRBV18 and TRBJ2-5; 7 nucleotides align to TRBD1. V shed 4 bases and J 1 base; nucleotides not matched to a gene: 6. This CDR3 is built from 15 residues. Germline loops: CDR1 KGHSH, CDR2 LQKENI. CDR3 nucleotides: TGTGCCAGCTCACTAGCAACAGGGGTCCAAGAGACCCAGTACTTC. This encodes CASSLATGVQETQYF. Filled out from reference TRBV18 and TRBJ2-5, the complete variable domain reads NAGVMQNPRHLVRRRGQEARLRCSPMKGHSHVYWYRQLPEEGLKFMVYLQKENIIDESGMPKERFSAEFPKEGPSILRIQQVVRGDSAAYFCASSLATGVQETQYFGPGTRLLVL.

This clone appeared a few times. The rearrangement joins TRBV20-1 to TRBJ1-2; D not certain. CDR1 is DFQATT, CDR2 SNEGSKA, per germline (reference sequence). This CDR3 is built from 11 residues. V was clipped by 4 bases and J by 0 bases, with 3 bases between them. CDR3 coding DNA: TGCAGTGCTAACTCTAACTATGGCTACACCTTC. Its translation is CSANSNYGYTF.

The rearrangement links TRBV4-1 to TRBJ1-3; possible D gene TRBD1, 5 bases. Germline V gene sequence: CDR1 MGHRA, CDR2 YSYEKL. The CDR3 loop spans 17 amino acids. The germline V and J ends were trimmed by 4 bases and 0 bases, with 16 bases remaining between them. As DNA, the CDR3 is TGCGCCAGCAGCCCAGAGGGTTTGGACACCTCTGGAAACACCATATATTTT. Translating it yields CASSPEGLDTSGNTIYF.

The rearrangement links TRBV7-3 to TRBJ2-3, with TRBD2 as a possible D gene (5 bases). Per germline, CDR1 SGHTA and CDR2 FQGTGA. The CDR3 length is 14 residues. Trimming removed 6 bases from V and 2 bases from J, with 12 bases in between. CDR3 DNA sequence: TGTGCCAGCAGTTTCGCGGGTTTCACAGATACGCAGTATTTT. It is translated as CASSFAGFTDTQYF. Full variable domain (outside the CDR3, taken from reference TRBV7-3 and TRBJ2-3): GAGVSQTPSNKVTEKGKYVELRCDPISGHTALYWYRQSLGQGPEFLIYFQGTGAADDSGLPNDRFFAVRPEGSVSTLKIQRTERGDSAVYLCASSFAGFTDTQYFGPGTRLTVL.

The CDR3 loop is CASSFPGQGLGEAFF. CDR3 bases: TGTGCCAGCAGCTTCCCGGGACAGGGGCTTGGTGAAGCTTTCTTT. The chain recombines TRBV5-8 with TRBJ1-1; 10 bases line up with TRBD1. CDR1 and CDR2 (germline): SGHTS, YDEGEE. After removal of 2 bases from V and 7 bases from J, the junction contained 8 bases not matched to a gene. The CDR3 covers 15 residues.

J is TRBJ1-2 and V is TRBV24-1; no clear D. Trimming left V 0 bases short and J 0 bases short, with 13 bases between. The CDR3 consists of 17 residues. Per the germline V gene, CDR1 is KGHDR and CDR2 is SFDVKD. The CDR3 spells CATSDLRGSSTNYGYTF. The CDR3 coding sequence is TGTGCCACCAGTGATTTGCGAGGGAGCTCTACTAACTATGGCTACACCTTC.